The 12 T cell receptor beta chains below all came from one sample that was sequenced in a study of blood T cell repertoires in COVID-19. The protocol was immunoSEQ multiplex PCR, while the TCRdb copy is restricted to in-frame clones and leaves out a portion. The sample yields around 200,000 clones, roughly 90% seen once. The sequenced sample consisted of peripheral blood. These receptors were obtained from a woman between 50 and 59 years old with acute or convalescent COVID-19.

This clone was detected once. V usage is TRBV18 and J usage is TRBJ1-1; 7 bases match TRBD1. V was clipped by 3 bases and J by 1 base; unmatched bases: 5. The CDR3 is 15 amino acids. Germline values: CDR1 KGHSH, CDR2 LQKENI. The CDR3 bases are TGTGCCAGCTCACCGGGACAGAGTACGAACACTGAAGCTTTCTTT. This translates into CASSPGQSTNTEAFF.

The V and J genes are TRBV7-9 and TRBJ2-7, with 11 positions matching TRBD1. CDR1 SEHNR and CDR2 FQNEAQ come from the germline V gene (reference sequence). The trim removed 1 base at V and 2 bases at J, leaving 1 base unmatched. The length of the CDR3 is 15 residues. The CDR3 reads CASSLGTGGPYEQYF. The CDR3 DNA is TGTGCCAGCAGCTTAGGGACAGGGGGCCCCTACGAGCAGTACTTC.

The gene calls are TRBV15 and TRBJ2-1; D is possibly TRBD2 (6 bases). Trimming pared 5 bases from V and 6 bases from J, leaving 14 bases between. In germline, CDR1 is LNHNV, CDR2 YYDKDF (reference sequence). The CDR3 has 14 residues. CDR3 amino acids: CATSGGGVFNEQFF. For the CDR3, the DNA is TGTGCCACCAGCGGCGGAGGGGTGTTCAATGAGCAGTTCTTC.

The genes are TRBV12-3 or TRBV12-4 and TRBJ1-2, with TRBD1 as a possible D gene (6 bases). Deletions cut 7 bases from V and 4 bases from J, with 13 bases between. The CDR3 contains 13 residues. Here the CDR3 reads CASTRAGAYGYTF. CDR3 coding DNA: TGTGCCAGCACCAGAGCAGGGGCCTATGGCTACACCTTC.

The gene calls are TRBV7-3 and TRBJ2-3; TRBD2 aligns across 12 bases. The CDR3 is made up of 17 amino acids. CDR1 SGHTA and CDR2 FQGTGA come from the germline V gene. V dropped 5 bases and J dropped 7; count of bases not matched to a gene: 13. CDR3 bases: TGTGCCAGCAGCCCCTTCGCTAGCGGGGGGGAGTTAAATACGCAGTATTTT. Translating gives CASSPFASGGELNTQYF.

The CDR3 reads CASSSPTGGYSSYNEQFF. In DNA form, the CDR3 reads TGTGCCAGCAGTTCGCCGACAGGGGGATATAGCTCCTACAATGAGCAGTTCTTC. The chain is built from TRBV27 and TRBJ2-1; 9 bases agree with TRBD1. Germline trimming cut 4 bases from V and 0 bases from J; bases unmatched to any gene: 10. The CDR3 totals 18 residues. The germline V gene encodes CDR1 MNHEY and CDR2 SMNVEV (reference sequence).

The chain employs TRBV11-2 and TRBJ1-3, with unresolved D. The CDR3 runs 15 residues. Germline V CDR1 and CDR2: SGHAT, FQNNGV. Trimming stripped 1 base from V and 4 bases from J, with 11 bases between. Written as DNA, the CDR3 is TGTGCCAGCAGCTTAGTTACAGCGGGAGGAAACACCATATATTTT. Translation gives CASSLVTAGGNTIYF.

V usage is TRBV7-6 and J usage is TRBJ2-7; TRBD2 matches 12 bases. The germline CDR1 and CDR2 sequences are SGHVS and FNYEAQ. CDR3 length equals 16 residues. Trimming at V came to 2 bases and at J to 4 bases, leaving 6 bases not matched to a gene. CDR3 nucleotide sequence: TGTGCCAGCAGCTTATCCGGACTAGCGGGAAGTTACGAGCAGTACTTC. Encoded protein: CASSLSGLAGSYEQYF.

This sequence joins TRBV24-1 and TRBJ1-1; no clear D gene. V dropped 8 bases and J dropped 6 bases, with 24 bases sitting between them. The CDR3 has 16 residues. In germline, CDR1 is KGHDR, CDR2 SFDVKD. DNA of the CDR3: TGTGCCACCACCCTGGGCCTTATGGGCGGAGGAGCTGAAGCTTTCTTT. Protein product: CATTLGLMGGGAEAFF.

The chain uses TRBV4-3 and TRBJ1-6, with D perhaps TRBD1 (6 bases). CDR1 and CDR2 from the germline V gene are LGHNA and YSLEER. This CDR3 spans 16 amino acids. V lost 0 bases to trimming and J lost 8 bases, with 14 bases between them. The CDR3, as DNA: TGCGCCAGCAGCCAAGACCAGGGGCGCGGGTATTCACCCCTCCACTTT. This gives the protein CASSQDQGRGYSPLHF.

The chain is built from TRBV4-3 and TRBJ2-3, with TRBD2 matching 9 bases. The germline CDR1 and CDR2 sequences are LGHNA and YSLEER. The ends lost 1 base at V and 0 bases at J; junction bases unmatched: 8. CDR3 size: 18 residues. CDR3 DNA: TGCGCCAGCAGCCAAGGACTAGCGGCCGCGGTTAGCACAGATACGCAGTATTTT. Protein: CASSQGLAAAVSTDTQYF.

This rearrangement joins TRBV11-2 to TRBJ2-3; 7 bases are a match to TRBD2. Losses at the gene ends were 6 bases for V and 4 bases for J; bases not matched to a gene: 4. The CDR3 sequence is 13 residues long. Looked up from germline, CDR1 is SGHAT and CDR2 is FQNNGV. The chain's CDR3 is CASRGGRADTQYF. DNA for the CDR3: TGTGCCAGCAGGGGGGGGAGGGCAGATACGCAGTATTTT.